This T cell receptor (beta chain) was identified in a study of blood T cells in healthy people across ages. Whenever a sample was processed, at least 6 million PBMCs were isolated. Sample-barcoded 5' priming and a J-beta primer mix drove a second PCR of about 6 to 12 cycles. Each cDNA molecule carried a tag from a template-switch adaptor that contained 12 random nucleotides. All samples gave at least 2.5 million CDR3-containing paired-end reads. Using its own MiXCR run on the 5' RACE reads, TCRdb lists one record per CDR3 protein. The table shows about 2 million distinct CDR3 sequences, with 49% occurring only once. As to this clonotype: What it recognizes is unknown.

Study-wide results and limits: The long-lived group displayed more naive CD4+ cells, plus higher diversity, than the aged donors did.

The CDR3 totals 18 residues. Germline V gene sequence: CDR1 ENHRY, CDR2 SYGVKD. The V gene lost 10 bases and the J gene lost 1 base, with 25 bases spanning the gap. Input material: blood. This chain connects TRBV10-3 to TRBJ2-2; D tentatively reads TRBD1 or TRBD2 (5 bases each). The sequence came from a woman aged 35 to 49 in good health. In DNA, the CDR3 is TGTGCCACAGAGAGGGGTCAGGAAAAGTTGTTGAACACCGGGGAGCTGTTTTTT. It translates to CATERGQEKLLNTGELFF.